A selection of T cell receptor beta chains follows, all from one sample in a study of OX40 agonist ivuxolimab in advanced cancers. Assay used: immunoSEQ multiplex PCR; TCRdb lists only in-frame clones, some missing. Among fewer than 80,000 clones listed, about 82% were seen once. The material was CD4+ or CD8+ T cells sorted from blood, obtained in a trial of the OX40 agonist ivuxolimab. These receptors all stem from an adult with an advanced solid tumor such as melanoma, head and neck, liver or kidney cancer. Both conserved end residues are part of each CDR3. Each record gives: V gene, CDR3 length, J gene, CDR3 protein.

v_call: TRBV25-1
cdr3_length: 15
j_call: TRBJ2-1
cdr3_aa: CASTRTGGAGNEQFF

v_call: TRBV7-8
cdr3_length: 15
j_call: TRBJ2-5
cdr3_aa: CASSFSGGVQETQYF

v_call: TRBV5-5
cdr3_length: 12
j_call: TRBJ2-5
cdr3_aa: CASSFRDRARYF

v_call: TRBV6-1
cdr3_length: 14
j_call: TRBJ1-4
cdr3_aa: CASSGGHPGEKLFF

v_call: TRBV15
cdr3_length: 15
j_call: TRBJ1-5
cdr3_aa: CATSRDLGANQPQHF

v_call: TRBV6-5
cdr3_length: 12
j_call: TRBJ2-1
cdr3_aa: CASGMVYNEQFF

v_call: TRBV21-1
cdr3_length: 16
j_call: TRBJ1-1
cdr3_aa: CASSKGTGTSDTEAFF

v_call: TRBV5-1
cdr3_length: 15
j_call: TRBJ2-3
cdr3_aa: CASSSLSASTDTQYF

v_call: TRBV5-6
cdr3_length: 15
j_call: TRBJ2-7
cdr3_aa: CASSLAGPTRGEQYF

v_call: TRBV19
cdr3_length: 13
j_call: TRBJ2-3
cdr3_aa: CASSSTEGDTQYF

v_call: TRBV27
cdr3_length: 14
j_call: TRBJ1-2
cdr3_aa: CASSLGQGSGGYTF

v_call: TRBV9
cdr3_length: 16
j_call: TRBJ2-1
cdr3_aa: CASSARTSHSYNEQFF

v_call: TRBV7-2
cdr3_length: 17
j_call: TRBJ2-3
cdr3_aa: CASSAQARGRVADTQYF

v_call: TRBV28
cdr3_length: 13
j_call: TRBJ1-1
cdr3_aa: CASRPPRGTEAFF

v_call: TRBV28
cdr3_length: 15
j_call: TRBJ1-2
cdr3_aa: CATQRQGVIFYGYTF